Shown below are 17 T cell receptor beta chains from a single sample sequenced in a study of shared clonotypes between healthy human individuals (dated by TCRdb to 2020 to 2021). The library was prepared using the immunoSEQ multiplex PCR assay. The immuneACCESS repertoire file appears here via TCRdb, limited to in-frame rearrangements. These files lack a portion of the clones; in checked studies, under half of the deficit traces to unresolved V genes, and the cause of the others is not known. For this sample the table gives a few million clones, of which 90% to 95% were detected only once. The ten largest clones add up to 0.35% to 0.45% of the sample. Sequencing used naive CD4+ T cells from PBMCs. This sample's cell subset or site label indicates: CD45RA+ positively selected. Every receptor here comes from a man between 18 and 35 years old in good health. Some clones in this sample may be carry-over from other donors' samples.

The rearrangement joins TRBV6-5 to TRBJ2-7; 9 nucleotides match TRBD1. In germline, CDR1 is MNHEY, CDR2 SVGAGI. CDR3 length: 13 amino acids. Losses at the gene ends were 6 bases for V and 3 bases for J; bases not matched to a gene: 3. In nucleotides, the CDR3 is TGTGCCAGCAGAACGACAGGGGGCTACGAGCAGTACTTC. This sequence encodes CASRTTGGYEQYF.

The chain carries TRBV10-1 and TRBJ2-5; a possible D gene is TRBD2 (6 bases). CDR1 is WNHNN, CDR2 SYGVQD, per germline (reference sequence). Between the trimmed V and J ends, which lost 6 bases and 5 bases, there was a span of 13 bases. The CDR3 consists of 13 residues. CDR3 coding DNA: TGCGCCAGCAGCGCGGGACGACGGGAGACCCAGTACTTC. This codes for CASSAGRRETQYF.

This clone was seen once. The chain combines TRBV6-1 with TRBJ2-1, with TRBD1 matching over 9 bases. Trimming cost V 7 bases and J 7 bases; bases outside gene matches: 11. Per the germline V gene, CDR1 is MNHNS and CDR2 is SASEGT. The CDR3 has 15 amino acids. The DNA of the CDR3 is TGTGCCAGCACCGAGGGACAGGGAGGGGGGAATGAGCAGTTCTTC. This sequence encodes CASTEGQGGGNEQFF.

This chain joins TRBV28 and TRBJ2-2; D assignment may be TRBD1 or TRBD2 (5 bases each). The CDR3 consists of 14 residues. CDR1 is MDHEN and CDR2 is SYDVKM in the germline V gene. The ends were cut back, 8 bases at V and 4 bases at J, with 14 bases in the middle. CDR3 loop: CASATVGTTGELFF. The CDR3, as DNA: TGTGCCAGCGCGACAGTGGGGACCACCGGGGAGCTGTTTTTT. The complete variable domain, with remaining parts taken from reference TRBV28 and TRBJ2-2, reads DVKVTQSSRYLVKRTGEKVFLECVQDMDHENMFWYRQDPGLGLRLIYFSYDVKMKEKGDIPEGYSVSREKKERFSLILESASTNQTSMYLCASATVGTTGELFFGEGSRLTVL.

The V call is TRBV6-5, the J call TRBJ1-1, with D tentatively TRBD1 (5 bases). The CDR3 consists of 13 residues. Germline CDR1 and CDR2: MNHEY and SVGAGI. Trimming took off 9 bases at V and 3 bases at J, with 14 bases between the two ends. The CDR3 coding sequence is TGTGCCAGTCGACTCGGGGGGGACACTGAAGCTTTCTTT. It encodes CASRLGGDTEAFF.

The rearrangement joins TRBV28 to TRBJ2-3; no clear D. Germline values: CDR1 MDHEN, CDR2 SYDVKM. V was pared by 8 bases and J by 0 bases, with 9 bases between. The CDR3 is 13 residues long. The CDR3 DNA reads TGTGCCAGCGGGGAAGCTAGCACAGATACGCAGTATTTT. Translated, it gives CASGEASTDTQYF.

The rearrangement links TRBV7-9 to TRBJ2-1; D unclear. V was clipped by 2 bases and J by 7 bases, with 6 bases between them. Germline CDR1 reads SEHNR; CDR2 reads FQNEAQ (reference sequence). CDR3 length: 12 amino acids. This chain's CDR3 is CASSLLRNEQFF. CDR3 sequence (DNA): TGTGCCAGCAGCTTATTACGGAATGAGCAGTTCTTC.

The chain is built from TRBV30 and TRBJ1-5, with D perhaps matching TRBD1 (5 bases). V shed 1 base and J shed 7 bases, with 20 bases lying between them. Germline V gives CDR1 GTSNPN, CDR2 SVGIG (reference sequence). The CDR3 covers 16 residues. CDR3 DNA: TGTGCCTGGAGTGCGGGGCGGGCAGGGAGAGACCAGCCCCAGCATTTT. Translating gives CAWSAGRAGRDQPQHF.

With respect to this clone: This CDR3 is also generated by other DNA sequences in the sample. V and J are TRBV5-1 and TRBJ2-3; D ambiguous. This CDR3 comprises 12 residues. Trimming removed 4 bases from V and 1 base from J, with 4 bases in between. Germline lookup yields CDR1 SGHRS and CDR2 YFSETQ. The CDR3 protein is CASSLRTDTQYF. The CDR3 DNA sequence: TGCGCCAGCAGCCTTCGCACAGATACGCAGTATTTT.

Points on this clone: The identical CDR3 is also encoded by other nucleotide sequences in the sample. This chain uses TRBV9 with TRBJ2-3; 9 bases agree with TRBD1. The CDR3 covers 14 residues. J gave up 1 base and V 6 bases, and 3 bases lay outside the gene matches. CDR1 and CDR2 (germline): SGDLS, YYNGEE. CDR3 residues: CASNRDRGTDTQYF. As DNA, the CDR3 is TGTGCCAGCAACCGGGACAGGGGCACAGATACGCAGTATTTT.

The chain recombines TRBV18 with TRBJ1-1; D not certain. CDR3 length equals 14 residues. The germline gives CDR1 KGHSH, CDR2 LQKENI. V shed 3 bases and J shed 2 bases, with 10 bases lying between them. DNA for the CDR3: TGTGCCAGCTCACCGGGAAGAGCTAACACTGAAGCTTTCTTT. Translation: CASSPGRANTEAFF.

The CDR3 loop is CASSRDRGSDEQYF. CDR3 in DNA: TGTGCCAGTAGCCGGGACAGGGGGTCCGACGAGCAGTACTTC. The chain is built from TRBV19 and TRBJ2-7, with TRBD1 matching 11 bases. V dropped 6 bases and J dropped 5; count of bases not matched to a gene: 6. The CDR3 is made up of 14 amino acids. The germline CDR1 and CDR2 sequences are LNHDA and SQIVND (reference sequence).

V usage is TRBV5-6 and J usage is TRBJ2-5; TRBD2 aligns across 12 bases. V gave up 4 bases and J gave up 4 bases; unmatched junction bases: 8. Per the germline V gene, CDR1 is SGHDT and CDR2 is YYEEEE. The length of the CDR3 is 16 residues. CDR3 DNA: TGTGCCAGCAGCCCGGGTCTAGCGGGAGGGGCAGAGACCCAGTACTTC. It yields the protein CASSPGLAGGAETQYF.

The chain joins TRBV9 to TRBJ2-5, with D possibly TRBD1 on 5 matching bases. The germline gives CDR1 SGDLS, CDR2 YYNGEE. V shed 3 bases and J shed 4 bases, with 13 bases lying between them. This CDR3 region has 14 residues. As DNA, the CDR3 is TGTGCCAGCAGCGCTATTGGGGCCGGAGAGACCCAGTACTTC. This encodes CASSAIGAGETQYF.

This clone was detected only once. The chain recombines TRBV10-1 with TRBJ2-3; 12 nucleotides line up with TRBD2. Germline CDR1 WNHNN, CDR2 SYGVQD (reference sequence). The ends lost 4 bases at V and 3 bases at J; junction bases unmatched: 5. The CDR3 is made up of 16 amino acids. The CDR3 reads CASSGRLAGDTDTQYF. The CDR3 DNA reads TGCGCCAGCAGTGGCCGACTAGCGGGAGATACAGATACGCAGTATTTT.

The chain is built from TRBV2 and TRBJ2-1; 8 bases line up with TRBD1. Germline lookup yields CDR1 SNHLY and CDR2 FYNNEI. J was trimmed by 9 bases and V by 4 bases; bases with no gene match: 8. This CDR3 spans 14 amino acids. The CDR3 DNA sequence: TGTGCCAGCAGTGTACAGGGGGGCAATGGTGAGCAGTTCTTC. Protein sequence: CASSVQGGNGEQFF. Full variable domain (rest looked up from reference TRBV2 and TRBJ2-1): EPEVTQTPSHQVTQMGQEVILRCVPISNHLYFYWYRQILGQKVEFLVSFYNNEISEKSEIFDDQFSVERPDGSNFTLKIRSTKLEDSAMYFCASSVQGGNGEQFFGPGTRLTVL.

V is TRBV5-4 and J is TRBJ1-1; 7 bases match TRBD1. Per the germline V gene, CDR1 is SGHNT and CDR2 is YYREEE (reference sequence). CDR3 size: 15 residues. V shed 0 bases and J 1 base; nucleotides not matched to a gene: 3. CDR3 nucleotide sequence: TGTGCCAGCAGCTTGGCAGGGACAGCGAACACTGAAGCTTTCTTT. It is translated as CASSLAGTANTEAFF.